This is a list of T cell receptor beta chains from one sample in a study of T cells in Graves' hyperthyroidism and ophthalmopathy. MiXCR, applied by TCRdb to the multiplex PCR reads, yields one record per CDR3 protein. Here the sample spans about 590,000 distinct CDR3 sequences, 15% to 18% being singletons. The sequenced material came from blood. These receptors were collected from a woman in her 30s with Graves' hyperthyroidism. Each CDR3 is given with its conserved first and last residue. Fields, in order: CDR3 DNA, CDR3 protein, D gene, J gene, clone size, V gene. A D gene is named only where the DNA matches it firmly. Size is stated for part of the rows, as once, few or many counts, or as a class when the clone is expanded.

cdr3_nt: TGTGCCAGCAGTGAAGTACAGTCCTACGAGCAGTACTTC; cdr3_aa: CASSEVQSYEQYF; d_call: -; j_call: TRBJ2-7; clone_size: many; v_call: TRBV6-1
cdr3_nt: TGTGCCAGCAGGGCCCGGGGACTAGCGGGGAGCGCAGATACGCAGTATTTT; cdr3_aa: CASRARGLAGSADTQYF; d_call: TRBD2; j_call: TRBJ2-3; clone_size: few; v_call: TRBV6-2/TRBV6-3
cdr3_nt: TGTGCCATCAGTGAGATGGGACAGGGGGTTTTGAGGAACACTGAAGCTTTCTTT; cdr3_aa: CAISEMGQGVLRNTEAFF; d_call: TRBD1; j_call: TRBJ1-1; clone_size: many; v_call: TRBV10-3
cdr3_nt: TGTGCCAGCGGGGCGGGAGGGCCGAACAATGAGCAGTTCTTC; cdr3_aa: CASGAGGPNNEQFF; d_call: TRBD2; j_call: TRBJ2-1; clone_size: many; v_call: TRBV7-2
cdr3_nt: TGTGCCAGCAGCCTCGGACCGAAAGAGCAGCACTTC; cdr3_aa: CASSLGPKEQHF; d_call: -; j_call: TRBJ2-7; clone_size: -; v_call: TRBV3-1
cdr3_nt: TGTGCCAGCAGCATGGTCCCGAATGAGCAGTTCTTC; cdr3_aa: CASSMVPNEQFF; d_call: -; j_call: TRBJ2-1; clone_size: -; v_call: TRBV11-2
cdr3_nt: TGTGCCAGCAGTTCCAGGGGAACTAATGAAAAACTGTTTTTT; cdr3_aa: CASSSRGTNEKLFF; d_call: -; j_call: TRBJ1-4; clone_size: few; v_call: TRBV6-2/TRBV6-3
cdr3_nt: TGTGCCATCAGTGAGAGGCGGGAGAATCCCGGGGAGCTGTTTTTT; cdr3_aa: CAISERRENPGELFF; d_call: TRBD2; j_call: TRBJ2-2; clone_size: few; v_call: TRBV10-3
cdr3_nt: TGTGCCAGCGGCGGGGCCCAAATTATACCTACGGAGCAGTACTTC; cdr3_aa: CASGGAQIIPTEQYF; d_call: -; j_call: TRBJ2-7; clone_size: many; v_call: TRBV6-2/TRBV6-3
cdr3_nt: TGTGCCAGCATCCTCTCGGGACAGGGGCTACCTAGCGGCGCCTACGAGCAGTACTTC; cdr3_aa: CASILSGQGLPSGAYEQYF; d_call: TRBD1; j_call: TRBJ2-7; clone_size: many; v_call: TRBV6-8
cdr3_nt: TGTGCCAGCACCGACGGTATGGTCGGGCAGTTCTTC; cdr3_aa: CASTDGMVGQFF; d_call: -; j_call: TRBJ2-1; clone_size: -; v_call: TRBV27
cdr3_nt: TGTGCCAGCAGCCATGCGCCGCGGTTCAGGGGGAACACTGAAGCTTTCTTT; cdr3_aa: CASSHAPRFRGNTEAFF; d_call: -; j_call: TRBJ1-1; clone_size: -; v_call: TRBV3-1
cdr3_nt: TGTGCCAGCAGTCCGGACGAAAGGGGGTTCTATGGCTACACCTTC; cdr3_aa: CASSPDERGFYGYTF; d_call: -; j_call: TRBJ1-2; clone_size: -; v_call: TRBV6-1
cdr3_nt: TGTGCCACCAGTGATTTTGGGCAGGGTGTATCGTGTCAGCCCCAGCATTTT; cdr3_aa: CATSDFGQGVSCQPQHF; d_call: -; j_call: TRBJ1-5; clone_size: few; v_call: TRBV24-1
cdr3_nt: TGTGCCAGTGGACTAGCGGGAGGCTATGAGCAGTTCTTC; cdr3_aa: CASGLAGGYEQFF; d_call: TRBD2; j_call: TRBJ2-1; clone_size: -; v_call: TRBV19
cdr3_nt: TGTGCCAGCAGTTTCAGGGGACTAGTCACCTATGAGCAGTTCTTC; cdr3_aa: CASSFRGLVTYEQFF; d_call: TRBD2; j_call: TRBJ2-1; clone_size: many; v_call: TRBV12-3/TRBV12-4
cdr3_nt: TGTGCCAGCAGCCGCCGGGCTGGGGGCTCTTCCTACGAGCAGTACTTC; cdr3_aa: CASSRRAGGSSYEQYF; d_call: -; j_call: TRBJ2-7; clone_size: many; v_call: TRBV7-9
cdr3_nt: TGTGCCAGCAGTTTATCGGACAGGGTTTCCTACGAGCAGTACTTC; cdr3_aa: CASSLSDRVSYEQYF; d_call: TRBD1; j_call: TRBJ2-7; clone_size: many; v_call: TRBV28
cdr3_nt: TGTGCCAGTATAGGGCCGGAGGAGGAGACCCAGTACTTC; cdr3_aa: CASIGPEEETQYF; d_call: -; j_call: TRBJ2-5; clone_size: few; v_call: TRBV19
cdr3_nt: TGCGCCAGCAGCTTGGGGCAGGGAGGTTCAGATACGCAGTATTTT; cdr3_aa: CASSLGQGGSDTQYF; d_call: -; j_call: TRBJ2-3; clone_size: -; v_call: TRBV5-1
cdr3_nt: TGTGCCAGCAGCGTAGGACTAGCGGTCTACAGCACAGATACGCAGTATTTT; cdr3_aa: CASSVGLAVYSTDTQYF; d_call: TRBD2; j_call: TRBJ2-3; clone_size: -; v_call: TRBV9
cdr3_nt: TGTGCCAGCAGCTTAGCGAATCTACAGGGCTACGAGCAGTACTTC; cdr3_aa: CASSLANLQGYEQYF; d_call: -; j_call: TRBJ2-7; clone_size: few; v_call: TRBV7-9
cdr3_nt: TGTGCCAGCAGCTTACCCCAGACAGGAGTAACCTCCTACGAGCAGTACTTC; cdr3_aa: CASSLPQTGVTSYEQYF; d_call: -; j_call: TRBJ2-7; clone_size: many; v_call: TRBV7-9
cdr3_nt: TGTGCCTGTGAGACAGGGGAAAGCAATCAGCCCCAGCATTTT; cdr3_aa: CACETGESNQPQHF; d_call: TRBD1; j_call: TRBJ1-5; clone_size: few; v_call: TRBV30
cdr3_nt: TGTGCCAGCAGCTTAGCGGGAGGACAGTCCTACGAGCAGTACTTC; cdr3_aa: CASSLAGGQSYEQYF; d_call: -; j_call: TRBJ2-7; clone_size: few; v_call: TRBV7-6
cdr3_nt: TGTGCCAGCACCCCGGGACTAGCGGGAGAAGAGACCCAGTACTTC; cdr3_aa: CASTPGLAGEETQYF; d_call: TRBD2; j_call: TRBJ2-5; clone_size: many; v_call: TRBV12-3/TRBV12-4
cdr3_nt: TGCAGTGCTAGCGGGGCATTGGAGCCTTACAATGAGCAGTTCTTC; cdr3_aa: CSASGALEPYNEQFF; d_call: -; j_call: TRBJ2-1; clone_size: many; v_call: TRBV20-1
cdr3_nt: TGCAGTGCAAGGCGGACAGATACGCAGTATTTT; cdr3_aa: CSARRTDTQYF; d_call: -; j_call: TRBJ2-3; clone_size: many; v_call: TRBV20-1
cdr3_nt: TGTGCCAGCAGCCGTCTCGCCCAGTTTAATGAGCAGTTCTTC; cdr3_aa: CASSRLAQFNEQFF; d_call: -; j_call: TRBJ2-1; clone_size: -; v_call: TRBV6-2/TRBV6-3
cdr3_nt: TGTGCCAGCAGTTTCTCACTAGGGGAGCAGTACTTC; cdr3_aa: CASSFSLGEQYF; d_call: -; j_call: TRBJ2-7; clone_size: many; v_call: TRBV27
cdr3_nt: TGTGCCAGCAGCCGGGGGGGGGGCGCCGGGAATCAGCCCCAGCATTTT; cdr3_aa: CASSRGGGAGNQPQHF; d_call: -; j_call: TRBJ1-5; clone_size: -; v_call: TRBV7-9
cdr3_nt: TGTGCCAGCAGTTTAGGCAGGGCGTCGTCTCAGCCCCAGCATTTT; cdr3_aa: CASSLGRASSQPQHF; d_call: -; j_call: TRBJ1-5; clone_size: many; v_call: TRBV12-3/TRBV12-4
cdr3_nt: TGTGCCAGCAGCACCGCTGGGAGGATAGTAGGGAGTGAGCAGTTCTTC; cdr3_aa: CASSTAGRIVGSEQFF; d_call: -; j_call: TRBJ2-1; clone_size: few; v_call: TRBV7-9
cdr3_nt: TGCAGTGCTAGAGATCCTATTTTCTACGAGCAGTACTTC; cdr3_aa: CSARDPIFYEQYF; d_call: -; j_call: TRBJ2-7; clone_size: many; v_call: TRBV20-1
cdr3_nt: TGCGCCAGCAGCTTGGGGCGGGGACCCGGCTACGAGCAGTACTTC; cdr3_aa: CASSLGRGPGYEQYF; d_call: -; j_call: TRBJ2-7; clone_size: many; v_call: TRBV5-1
cdr3_nt: TGTGCCAGCAGCTTTGACAGGGCCTACGAGCAGTACTTC; cdr3_aa: CASSFDRAYEQYF; d_call: TRBD1; j_call: TRBJ2-7; clone_size: many; v_call: TRBV11-2
cdr3_nt: TGTGCCAGCAGTTACGACCCCTACCGGAGGACTAGCGGCTTTAGCTCCTACAATGAGCAGTTCTTC; cdr3_aa: CASSYDPYRRTSGFSSYNEQFF; d_call: TRBD2; j_call: TRBJ2-1; clone_size: many; v_call: TRBV6-6
cdr3_nt: TGTGCCAGCAGCTTAACAGCGGCTAGCGGGTACAGTGGGCAGTTCTTC; cdr3_aa: CASSLTAASGYSGQFF; d_call: TRBD2; j_call: TRBJ2-1; clone_size: few; v_call: TRBV7-3
cdr3_nt: TGTGCCAGCAGCCCGGGGGGTGTCCCAGATACGCAGTATTTT; cdr3_aa: CASSPGGVPDTQYF; d_call: TRBD2; j_call: TRBJ2-3; clone_size: -; v_call: TRBV3-1
cdr3_nt: TGTGCCACCAGTGACCCGGGACAGGGTTACAATGAGCAGTTCTTC; cdr3_aa: CATSDPGQGYNEQFF; d_call: TRBD1; j_call: TRBJ2-1; clone_size: many; v_call: TRBV24-1
cdr3_nt: TGCAGTGCTAGTGAGAACACTGAAGCTTTCTTT; cdr3_aa: CSASENTEAFF; d_call: -; j_call: TRBJ1-1; clone_size: many; v_call: TRBV20-1
cdr3_nt: TGTGCCAGCAGCTTAGACGGGGTTACGAACGAGCAGTACTTC; cdr3_aa: CASSLDGVTNEQYF; d_call: -; j_call: TRBJ2-7; clone_size: many; v_call: TRBV7-2
cdr3_nt: TGTGCCAGCAGTTTGTTGCTAAACCAAGAGACCCAGTACTTC; cdr3_aa: CASSLLLNQETQYF; d_call: -; j_call: TRBJ2-5; clone_size: -; v_call: TRBV12-3/TRBV12-4
cdr3_nt: TGTGCCAGCAGCCCTGGGCTACACTTGGAGACCCAGTACTTC; cdr3_aa: CASSPGLHLETQYF; d_call: -; j_call: TRBJ2-5; clone_size: many; v_call: TRBV27
cdr3_nt: TGTGCCAGTAGTCGACAGGCGGACACAGATACGCAGTATTTT; cdr3_aa: CASSRQADTDTQYF; d_call: -; j_call: TRBJ2-3; clone_size: few; v_call: TRBV19
cdr3_nt: TGTGCCAGCTCACCAATTGCCGTATCGGGGGGCTATGGCTACACCTTC; cdr3_aa: CASSPIAVSGGYGYTF; d_call: -; j_call: TRBJ1-2; clone_size: few; v_call: TRBV18
cdr3_nt: TGCAGTGCTAGGGGGGGAGGGAGTAACTCCTACGAGCAGTACTTC; cdr3_aa: CSARGGGSNSYEQYF; d_call: TRBD2; j_call: TRBJ2-7; clone_size: many; v_call: TRBV20-1
cdr3_nt: TGTGCCAGCGGGGGACAACAGGGAGAGGGCAATCAGCCCCAGCATTTT; cdr3_aa: CASGGQQGEGNQPQHF; d_call: -; j_call: TRBJ1-5; clone_size: -; v_call: TRBV12-3/TRBV12-4
cdr3_nt: TGTGCCAGCAGCTTACGGTTAGGGCGCTCTGGAAACACCATATATTTT; cdr3_aa: CASSLRLGRSGNTIYF; d_call: -; j_call: TRBJ1-3; clone_size: -; v_call: TRBV11-2
cdr3_nt: TGCAGTGCTAGACCGACTAGCTACAATGAGCAGTTCTTC; cdr3_aa: CSARPTSYNEQFF; d_call: -; j_call: TRBJ2-1; clone_size: many; v_call: TRBV20-1
cdr3_nt: TGCGCCAGCAGCTTGGGGGGTAACAGTGGCTGGTGGGATGAGCAGTTCTTC; cdr3_aa: CASSLGGNSGWWDEQFF; d_call: -; j_call: TRBJ2-1; clone_size: many; v_call: TRBV5-1
cdr3_nt: TGCAGCGTTCTCCCGGGTGTCGGGACCGGGGAGCTGTTTTTT; cdr3_aa: CSVLPGVGTGELFF; d_call: -; j_call: TRBJ2-2; clone_size: many; v_call: TRBV29-1
cdr3_nt: TGCAGTGCTATTCTCGCGGGGGCGAAGGTTGAGACCCAGTACTTC; cdr3_aa: CSAILAGAKVETQYF; d_call: -; j_call: TRBJ2-5; clone_size: many; v_call: TRBV20-1
cdr3_nt: TGTGCCAGCAAGGACGGGCCCTACGAGCAGTACTTC; cdr3_aa: CASKDGPYEQYF; d_call: -; j_call: TRBJ2-7; clone_size: few; v_call: TRBV6-1
cdr3_nt: TGTGCCAGCAGCGGAGGGGGACACCCCTACAATGAGCAGTTCTTC; cdr3_aa: CASSGGGHPYNEQFF; d_call: -; j_call: TRBJ2-1; clone_size: few; v_call: TRBV9
cdr3_nt: TGTGCCAGTAAATTGAGCGGGAGGGCCTCCGGGGAGCTGTTTTTT; cdr3_aa: CASKLSGRASGELFF; d_call: TRBD2; j_call: TRBJ2-2; clone_size: -; v_call: TRBV19
cdr3_nt: TGCAGTGCTGGTCGGAGGGACTTTCTACACGAGCAGTACTTC; cdr3_aa: CSAGRRDFLHEQYF; d_call: -; j_call: TRBJ2-7; clone_size: many; v_call: TRBV20-1
cdr3_nt: TGCGCCAGCAGCCTGACTAGCGGGAGGGGACCTGAGACCCAGTACTTC; cdr3_aa: CASSLTSGRGPETQYF; d_call: TRBD2; j_call: TRBJ2-5; clone_size: many; v_call: TRBV5-1
cdr3_nt: TGTGCCAGCAGCCTAAACCAGGCCACGAGCGGCTATGGCTACACCTTC; cdr3_aa: CASSLNQATSGYGYTF; d_call: -; j_call: TRBJ1-2; clone_size: many; v_call: TRBV11-2
cdr3_nt: TGCAGTGCTAGAGTAGTACCCGGCCTTAATGAAAAACTGTTTTTT; cdr3_aa: CSARVVPGLNEKLFF; d_call: -; j_call: TRBJ1-4; clone_size: -; v_call: TRBV20-1